This TCR beta chain derives from a study of cytomegalovirus exposure and HLA in healthy donors (dated by TCRdb to 2017 to 2019). With regard to the full study: A later analysis indicated that the 130 or so validation repertoires were generated on the platform also employed for the 700 or so repertoires of the first cohort. Besides the first cohort of 550 to 750 subjects, a separate validation cohort made up of 120 or so different subjects was used. The study was designed to test whether signatures of past pathogen exposure could be identified by cataloging public T cell receptors. High-throughput TCR immunosequencing, statistical association of individual TCRs with disease status, and machine learning were combined to predict cytomegalovirus infection status.

The CDR3 spans 18 residues, from the cysteine through the phenylalanine. Only the CDR3 DNA is retained, 54 bases long and in frame from the first base. CDR1 and CDR2, per the germline V gene, are SGHTA and FQGNSA. Trimming takes 1 base from V and 4 bases from J, and the germline ends sit 22 bases apart. The donors were included in the validation cohort of approximately 120 subjects, a group kept apart from the approximately 690-subject first cohort. The library came from the immunoSEQ multiplex PCR assay. Turning to the authors' computational methods: A statistical classification framework was developed to diagnose cytomegalovirus status using the catalog of TCR beta chain sequences. TCRdb mirrors the immuneACCESS table, restricted to in-frame sequences. Some clones are absent from its copies; in checked studies, under half trace to an unresolved V gene, and the reason for the others is unknown. The V and J calls and clone size are taken from that table; D and trimming were inferred from the DNA. This sample holds about 63,000 clones; 85% to 95% were observed only once. The leading ten clones occupy 7% of the sample.

Points the paper makes about the study in general: Three of the identified cytomegalovirus-associated TCR beta chains were confirmed in vitro to be specific for cytomegalovirus antigens. Most TCR sequences were observed very rarely across donors, whereas some public TCRs were present in many individuals. It was suggested by the authors that the approach could potentially be generalized to other disease states and immunological phenotypes. Of the cluster scores, about 94% were above 0 in a later analysis, which found that TCRs clustered in the first cohort also tended to co-occur in the 120 validation repertoires. All 130 or so repertoires were used to score co-occurrence in the validation cohort in a later analysis, because that analysis had no HLA typing for the cohort. A total of 150 or so TCR beta chains were listed by the study as associated with cytomegalovirus. In both the original and validation cohorts, the classifier was reported to diagnose cytomegalovirus status with high specificity and sensitivity.

This clone was found once. Its antigen is still unknown. No per-base quality is available; no much larger clone lies one base away. The sample consisted of PBMCs. The chain uses TRBV7-2 and TRBJ2-5, with a weak D call of TRBD1 (6 bases match). This receptor was identified in a young woman in good health and CMV-seropositive. CDR3 protein: CASSLVWGGGLRGETQYF. The nucleotides read TGTGCCAGCAGCTTAGTGTGGGGTGGGGGCTTAAGAGGAGAGACCCAGTACTTC.